Listed below are T cell receptor beta chains from one sample, sequenced in a study of technical replicates of blood from a few donors. Using immunoSEQ multiplex PCR, the repertoire was profiled, and TCRdb retains in-frame clones only, with some absent. The data contain 60,000 to 95,000 clones, roughly 89% of them singletons. Sequences were obtained from T cells isolated from PBMCs. The receptors were sampled from a human donor in good health. Some clones in this sample may be carry-over from other donors' samples. CDR3s include the opening cysteine and the closing phenylalanine or tryptophan. A D gene is named only where the DNA matches it firmly.

TRBV19	.	TRBJ1-5	CASSIDRRTTKHF	TGTGCCAGTAGTATAGATCGGAGGACCACCAAGCATTTT
TRBV14	TRBD1	TRBJ1-2	CASSRTNRGSYTF	TGTGCCAGCAGCCGCACTAACAGGGGTAGCTACACCTTC
TRBV9	TRBD2	TRBJ2-3	CASSVEAGGNTDTQYF	TGTGCCAGCAGCGTAGAGGCGGGGGGAAACACAGATACGCAGTATTTT
TRBV7-6	TRBD1	TRBJ2-7	CASSWTGESYEQYF	TGTGCCAGCAGCTGGACAGGGGAATCCTACGAGCAGTACTTC
TRBV5-1	.	TRBJ2-7	CASSSGVALVSEQYF	TGCGCCAGCAGCTCTGGTGTCGCCTTAGTAAGCGAGCAGTACTTC
TRBV11-2	.	TRBJ2-7	CASSLVRGYEQYF	TGTGCCAGCAGCTTAGTTCGCGGCTACGAGCAGTACTTC
TRBV11-1	TRBD1	TRBJ1-1	CASSSDREEAFF	TGTGCCAGCAGCTCCGACAGGGAGGAAGCTTTCTTT
TRBV6-5	.	TRBJ2-7	CASSYSRYEQYF	TGTGCCAGCAGTTACTCGAGGTACGAGCAGTACTTC
TRBV19	TRBD2	TRBJ2-2	CASRPGLAGLGDTGELFF	TGTGCCAGTAGACCGGGACTAGCGGGATTGGGGGACACCGGGGAGCTGTTTTTT
TRBV2	.	TRBJ2-3	CASNRGDTQYF	TGTGCCAGTAATCGCGGAGATACGCAGTATTTT
TRBV5-1	.	TRBJ2-7	CASRPGTELYEQYF	TGCGCCAGCAGACCCGGTACAGAGCTCTACGAGCAGTACTTC
TRBV5-5	TRBD1	TRBJ2-5	CASSHRGPPIQETQYF	TGTGCCAGCAGCCACAGGGGGCCACCCATCCAAGAGACCCAGTACTTC
TRBV7-9	TRBD1	TRBJ2-2	CASSLRTGPTGELFF	TGTGCCAGCAGCCTCCGGACAGGGCCCACCGGGGAGCTGTTTTTT
TRBV9	.	TRBJ2-7	CASRRGGSYEQYF	TGTGCCAGCCGGAGAGGGGGCTCCTACGAGCAGTACTTC
TRBV5-8	TRBD1	TRBJ1-4	CASSFYQGAVSEKLFF	TGTGCCAGCAGCTTTTACCAGGGGGCGGTTAGTGAAAAACTGTTTTTT
TRBV10-1	TRBD1	TRBJ1-1	CASSEGQGWNTEAFF	TGCGCCAGCAGTGAGGGACAGGGTTGGAACACTGAAGCTTTCTTT
TRBV4-2	TRBD1	TRBJ2-5	CASSLRDRLVAAETQYF	TGTGCCAGCAGCCTCCGGGACAGACTTGTGGCTGCGGAGACCCAGTACTTC
TRBV29-1	TRBD1	TRBJ2-7	CSARRGTGAYEQYF	TGCAGCGCCCGAAGGGGGACAGGCGCGTACGAGCAGTACTTC
TRBV5-1	.	TRBJ2-1	CASSLAQRVNNNEQFF	TGCGCCAGCAGCTTGGCTCAGCGGGTCAATAACAATGAGCAGTTCTTC
TRBV27	TRBD2	TRBJ2-1	CASSLVPGLAYNEQFF	TGTGCCAGCAGTTTAGTCCCAGGACTAGCGTACAATGAGCAGTTCTTC
TRBV2	.	TRBJ1-6	CASRTGWNSPLHF	TGTGCCAGCAGGACGGGTTGGAATTCACCCCTCCACTTT
TRBV27	.	TRBJ2-1	CAIRPPWQGYNEQFF	TGTGCCATCAGACCACCCTGGCAGGGCTACAATGAGCAGTTCTTC